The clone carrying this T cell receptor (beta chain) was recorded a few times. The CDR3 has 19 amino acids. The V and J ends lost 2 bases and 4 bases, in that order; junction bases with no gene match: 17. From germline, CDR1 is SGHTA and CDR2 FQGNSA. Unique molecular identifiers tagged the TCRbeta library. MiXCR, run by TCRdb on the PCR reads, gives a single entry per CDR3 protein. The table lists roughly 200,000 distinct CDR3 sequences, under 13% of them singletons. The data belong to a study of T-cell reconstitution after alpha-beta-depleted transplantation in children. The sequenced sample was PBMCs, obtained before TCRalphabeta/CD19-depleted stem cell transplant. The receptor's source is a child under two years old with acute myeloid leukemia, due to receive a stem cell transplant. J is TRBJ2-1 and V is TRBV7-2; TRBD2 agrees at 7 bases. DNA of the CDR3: TGTGCCAGCAGCTTACTCGGACTAGGTTCTGTTCGGGTATACAATGAGCAGTTCTTC. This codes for CASSLLGLGSVRVYNEQFF.